These T cell receptor beta chains were read from a single sample in a study of cytomegalovirus exposure and HLA in healthy donors. Here immunoSEQ multiplex PCR was the method, and the copy in TCRdb shows in-frame clones only, minus some. The sample records 110,000 to 150,000 clones, approximately 94% being singletons. Sequenced input: PBMCs. Receptors originate from a man younger than 30 in good health and CMV-seropositive. The CDR3 runs from the conserved cysteine through the conserved F or W. The D gene is left open where the match is weak. Some rows have no size entry. The others give once, few or many, or a class for an expanded clone.

D	J	size	V	DNA	CDR3
TRBD1	TRBJ1-1	-	TRBV7-9	TGTGCCAGCAGCCCCCGGGGGGGACAGGGTATCGCTGAAGCTTTCTTT	CASSPRGGQGIAEAFF
TRBD2	TRBJ2-7	-	TRBV7-9	TGTGCCAGCAGCCGTGGGACTAGCGGGAGTTTGAAGGCCGAGCAGTACTTC	CASSRGTSGSLKAEQYF
-	TRBJ2-7	-	TRBV28	TGTGCCAGCAGTTTAAGGAGCGGTAAGGCGTTCGGCAGACCCTACGAGCAGTACTTC	CASSLRSGKAFGRPYEQYF
-	TRBJ2-7	-	TRBV4-1	TGCGCCAGCAGCCAGTCGGGATTAAATCGGGACGAGCAGTACTTC	CASSQSGLNRDEQYF
TRBD1	TRBJ2-2	-	TRBV19	TGTGCCAGTCGCGCGGGACAGGGTATTATTACCGGGGAGCTGTTTTTT	CASRAGQGIITGELFF
TRBD2	TRBJ2-2	-	TRBV27	TGTGCCAGCAGTTTTTATGAGCGGGAAAACGGGGAGCTGTTTTTT	CASSFYERENGELFF
TRBD2	TRBJ2-5	-	TRBV6-1	TGTGCCAGCAGTGAAGGACTAGCCGGAGAAGAGACCCAGTACTTC	CASSEGLAGEETQYF
-	TRBJ2-3	few	TRBV13	TGTGCCAGCAGCCTACCTTACAGCGGCCCCCGCACAGATACGCAGTATTTT	CASSLPYSGPRTDTQYF
TRBD1	TRBJ2-3	-	TRBV28	TGTGCCAGCAGTTCCCCGGGACAGTACACAGATACGCAGTATTTT	CASSSPGQYTDTQYF
-	TRBJ2-3	-	TRBV18	TGTGCCAGCTCACCTCCGGGTACGCAGTATTTT	CASSPPGTQYF
TRBD2	TRBJ2-3	-	TRBV2	TGTGCCAGCAGTGGGGGTAGCGGGAGAACAGATACGCAGTATTTT	CASSGGSGRTDTQYF
-	TRBJ2-3	-	TRBV11-2	TGTGCCAGCAGCTTAATCCTCGCAGATACGCAGTATTTT	CASSLILADTQYF
-	TRBJ2-7	-	TRBV29-1	TGCAGCGTTGAATGGAAACAGGGCGTGGAGGACGGCGAGCAGTACTTC	CSVEWKQGVEDGEQYF
-	TRBJ1-1	-	TRBV27	TGTGCCAGCAGTCCCGGGGGGGGCTTGGAAGCTTTCTTT	CASSPGGGLEAFF
-	TRBJ1-2	-	TRBV20-1	TGCAGTGGAGGACACCACTACACCTTC	CSGGHHYTF
TRBD1	TRBJ1-5	-	TRBV19	TGTGCCAGCTCCGGGACAGGGGGCAATCAGCCCCAGCATTTT	CASSGTGGNQPQHF
-	TRBJ2-7	-	TRBV29-1	TGCAGCGTTGTCGTGGAGGGTTTCGAGCAGTACTTC	CSVVVEGFEQYF
TRBD2	TRBJ2-7	-	TRBV4-1	TGCGCCAGCAGCCAAGACCCCGTTAGCGGGAGGGCCGGCTACGAGCAGTACTTC	CASSQDPVSGRAGYEQYF
TRBD2	TRBJ2-5	once	TRBV11-2	TGTGCCAGCAGCTTCTTTACTAGCGGCCAAGAGACCCAGTACTTC	CASSFFTSGQETQYF
TRBD2	TRBJ2-7	-	TRBV10-3	TGTGCCATCAGTGGGGCGGGAGGCACATACGAGCAGTACTTC	CAISGAGGTYEQYF
TRBD2	TRBJ2-7	-	TRBV11-2	TGTGCCAGCAGCTTGACTAGCGGCTCCTACGAGCAGTACTTC	CASSLTSGSYEQYF
-	TRBJ1-1	-	TRBV10-3	TGTGCCATCAGCGCGGTGTGGAAAGGCAAGGAAGCTTTCTTT	CAISAVWKGKEAFF
TRBD2	TRBJ2-1	-	TRBV5-1	TGCGCCAGCAGCTTGGCCGGAAGCGGGGGCTACAATGAGCAGTTCTTC	CASSLAGSGGYNEQFF
TRBD1	TRBJ1-1	-	TRBV5-1	TGCGCCAGCAGCCTGGGACAGTCTTACACTGAAGCTTTCTTT	CASSLGQSYTEAFF
-	TRBJ1-6	-	TRBV28	TGTGCCAGCAGGACCTTGCAGGTCAGCTCCTATAATTCACCCCTCCACTTT	CASRTLQVSSYNSPLHF
TRBD2	TRBJ2-1	-	TRBV5-1	TGCGCCAGCAGCCCTCGGACTAGTCCCGGTGAGCAGTTCTTC	CASSPRTSPGEQFF
-	TRBJ1-5	-	TRBV21-1	TGTGCCAGCAGCAAAGGGGGGGGAGGGAGACAGCCCCAGCATTTT	CASSKGGGGRQPQHF
-	TRBJ2-3	-	TRBV6-4	TGTGCCAGCAGTGATCTACCAGGCATACAAAGCACAGATACGCAGTATTTT	CASSDLPGIQSTDTQYF
TRBD2	TRBJ2-7	-	TRBV11-2	TGTGCCAGCAGCCAGACTAGCGGGAGTTCCGAGCAGTACTTC	CASSQTSGSSEQYF
-	TRBJ2-3	-	TRBV13	TGTGCCAGCAGCTTAAGGTTTCGTGGCGGGGATACGCAGTATTTT	CASSLRFRGGDTQYF
-	TRBJ2-5	-	TRBV5-1	TGCGCCAGCAGCTTGTGGTCTAGCGAAGAGACCCAGTACTTC	CASSLWSSEETQYF
-	TRBJ1-1	-	TRBV9	TGTGCCAGCAGCGTACTAGGACTAAGCATGAACACTGAAGCTTTCTTT	CASSVLGLSMNTEAFF
TRBD2	TRBJ2-3	-	TRBV29-1	TGCAGCGTTGAAAGGGGGCTCGGCGGGAGGGCAACAGATACGCAGTATTTT	CSVERGLGGRATDTQYF
-	TRBJ2-5	-	TRBV18	TGTGCCAGCTCACCGAGTTTTGAAGAGACCCAGTACTTC	CASSPSFEETQYF
-	TRBJ2-1	-	TRBV27	TGTGCCAGCAGTCCCTACCTGGGGCGGCCATACAATGAGCAGTTCTTC	CASSPYLGRPYNEQFF
TRBD1	TRBJ2-3	-	TRBV5-4	TGTGCCAGCACCAGAGGACAGGGGAGCACAGATACGCAGTATTTT	CASTRGQGSTDTQYF
TRBD2	TRBJ2-6	once	TRBV5-4	TGTGCCAGCAGCTGGGGGCCCCCAGCGGGAGGGCCTGGGGCCAACGTCCTGACTTTC	CASSWGPPAGGPGANVLTF
-	TRBJ1-3	-	TRBV7-6	TGTGCCAGCAGCCCCTCCGACAGGCTTGGAAACACCATATATTTT	CASSPSDRLGNTIYF
TRBD1	TRBJ2-7	-	TRBV28	TGTGCCAGCAGTCCCGGGACAGGGAGCGAGCAGTACTTC	CASSPGTGSEQYF
TRBD1	TRBJ1-5	once	TRBV28	TGTGCCAGCAGTGACCGGGACAGGGTGTACAGAAATCAGCCCCAGCATTTT	CASSDRDRVYRNQPQHF
TRBD1	TRBJ1-1	-	TRBV5-6	TGTGCCAGCAGCTTCGGCAATCCGGGACAGGGGGCCGCTGAAGCTTTCTTT	CASSFGNPGQGAAEAFF
-	TRBJ1-4	-	TRBV20-1	TGCAGTGCTCAGGATAGGGAAAAACTGTTTTTT	CSAQDREKLFF
TRBD1	TRBJ2-4	-	TRBV18	TGTGCCAGCTCACCTAGGGGACAGACCTCTCCCAAAAACATTCAGTACTTC	CASSPRGQTSPKNIQYF
-	TRBJ2-7	-	TRBV10-3	TGTGCCATCAGTGGGACAGCCACCTACGAGCAGTACTTC	CAISGTATYEQYF
TRBD2	TRBJ2-1	-	TRBV11-2	TGTGCCAGCAGCGTCAGTCTAGCGGGATTAGACTACAATGAGCAGTTCTTC	CASSVSLAGLDYNEQFF
-	TRBJ2-1	-	TRBV6-1	TGTGCCAGCAGTGAGTGGCAGGGTATGGACAATGAGCAGTTCTTC	CASSEWQGMDNEQFF
TRBD2	TRBJ2-1	-	TRBV5-4	TGTGCCAGCAGCTTCCGACTAGCGGGGTACAATGAGCAGTTCTTC	CASSFRLAGYNEQFF
-	TRBJ2-7	-	TRBV5-1	TGCGCCAGCAGCCTGTTAGCGGACTCCTCCTACGAGCAGTACTTC	CASSLLADSSYEQYF
TRBD1	TRBJ2-5	-	TRBV5-1	TGCGCCAGCAGCGATACACAGGGGAAACAAGAGACCCAGTACTTC	CASSDTQGKQETQYF
TRBD1	TRBJ1-2	-	TRBV6-1	TGTGCCAGCAAAGAGACCGGGACAGGGGTGAGGGGCTACACCTTC	CASKETGTGVRGYTF
TRBD2	TRBJ2-5	-	TRBV7-9	TGTGCCAGCAGCATCGACTTAGCGGGAGAAGAGACCCAGTACTTC	CASSIDLAGEETQYF
TRBD1	TRBJ1-5	once	TRBV29-1	TGCAGCGCGATCCAGGGGGCTGGTCAGCCCCAGCATTTT	CSAIQGAGQPQHF
TRBD2	TRBJ2-3	-	TRBV27	TGTGCCAGCAGTTCGGGAAGACTAGCGGGAGCAGATACGCAGTATTTT	CASSSGRLAGADTQYF
-	TRBJ1-1	-	TRBV29-1	TGCAGCGTTGACGAGACTCCTGCTGAAGCTTTCTTT	CSVDETPAEAFF
-	TRBJ2-5	-	TRBV28	TGTGCCAGCAGTTTATTCTCGGGGGAGACCCAGTACTTC	CASSLFSGETQYF
-	TRBJ1-1	-	TRBV7-2	TGTGCCAGCAGCTTAGCGGGCGGGTATGAAGCTTTCTTT	CASSLAGGYEAFF
TRBD2	TRBJ2-5	-	TRBV7-2	TGTGCCAGCAGCTTAAGGAGCGGGAGGGCCCCAGAGACCCAGTACTTC	CASSLRSGRAPETQYF
TRBD2	TRBJ2-2	-	TRBV2	TGTGCCAGCACCCCGGGACTAGCGGGAGGGACCGGGGAGCTGTTTTTT	CASTPGLAGGTGELFF
-	TRBJ2-7	-	TRBV7-9	TGTGCCACGACCTGGGGGGACTCCTACGAGCAGTACTTC	CATTWGDSYEQYF